Listed below are T cell receptor beta chains from one sample, sequenced in a study of T cell repertoires in cytomegalovirus infection. TCRdb recomputed calls from the reads with MiXCR, one row per CDR3 protein. The sample comprises 300,000 or so distinct CDR3 sequences, roughly a quarter of which are singletons, and roughly 13% rests with the top ten. Sequencing was performed on PBMCs. These receptors originate from a human donor in good health (CMV status not recorded). Some clones in this sample may be carry-over from other donors' samples. The CDR3 runs from the conserved cysteine through the conserved F or W. The order of the fields is clone size, J gene, V gene, D gene, CDR3 protein, CDR3 DNA. D genes are given only for firm matches. Not every row has a clone size; where given, it reads once, few, many or a size class.

>-|TRBJ2-3|TRBV15|TRBD2
CATSRDQSGGRPTDTQYF
TGTGCCACCAGCAGAGATCAGAGCGGGGGCCGCCCCACAGATACGCAGTATTTT
>many|TRBJ1-2|TRBV7-2|-
CASSLPGTKNTF
TGTGCCAGCAGCTTACCCGGGACGAAGAACACCTTC
>few|TRBJ2-3|TRBV6-2/TRBV6-3|TRBD2
CASTYPPGGSPSTDTQYF
TGTGCCAGCACCTACCCGCCGGGGGGATCGCCTAGCACAGATACGCAGTATTTT
>many|TRBJ2-7|TRBV12-3/TRBV12-4|TRBD2
CASRGTSSYEQYF
TGTGCCAGCAGGGGGACTAGCAGCTACGAGCAGTACTTC
>-|TRBJ1-5|TRBV9|-
CASSERSNNQPQHF
TGTGCCAGCAGCGAGAGGTCGAACAATCAGCCCCAGCATTTT
>-|TRBJ2-7|TRBV11-2|-
CASSQVAGTVLEQYF
TGTGCCAGCAGCCAGGTGGCGGGAACGGTTCTCGAGCAGTACTTC
>few|TRBJ1-1|TRBV19|-
CASSIPGGRNTEAFF
TGTGCCAGTAGTATACCTGGGGGCCGGAACACTGAAGCTTTCTTT
>few|TRBJ1-5|TRBV7-2|-
CASSPMLGSNQPQHF
TGTGCCAGCAGCCCTATGTTGGGGAGCAATCAGCCCCAGCATTTT
>-|TRBJ2-1|TRBV7-6|-
CASSSQVGGYNEQFF
TGTGCCAGCAGCTCTCAGGTTGGGGGGTACAATGAGCAGTTCTTC
>many|TRBJ1-6|TRBV7-6|TRBD1
CASSLGQGGDSPLHF
TGTGCCAGCAGCTTAGGACAGGGGGGTGATTCACCCCTCCACTTT
>once|TRBJ1-5|TRBV10-3|TRBD1
CAISESQGSQPQHF
TGTGCCATCAGTGAGTCACAGGGGAGCCAGCCCCAGCATTTT
>-|TRBJ2-5|TRBV5-5|TRBD2
CVSSRTSGVRETQYF
TGTGTCAGCAGCCGGACTAGCGGGGTCCGGGAGACCCAGTACTTC
>many|TRBJ2-7|TRBV11-3|-
CASSLGATYEQYF
TGTGCCAGCAGCTTAGGGGCGACCTACGAGCAGTACTTC
>few|TRBJ1-1|TRBV5-1|-
CASSSGTLNTEAFF
TGCGCCAGCAGCTCCGGGACACTGAACACTGAAGCTTTCTTT
>few|TRBJ2-3|TRBV6-2/TRBV6-3|-
CASSYSVSTTDTQYF
TGTGCCAGCAGTTACTCGGTGTCTACCACAGATACGCAGTATTTT
>-|TRBJ2-5|TRBV7-9|-
CASSPTTRLVLETQYF
TGTGCCAGCAGCCCCACTACAAGACTAGTATTGGAGACCCAGTACTTC
>many|TRBJ1-2|TRBV7-2|TRBD1
CASSLSPGGIYGYTF
TGTGCCAGCAGCTTATCCCCAGGGGGAATCTATGGCTACACCTTC
>few|TRBJ2-1|TRBV9|TRBD2
CASSVAGTINEQFF
TGTGCCAGCAGCGTGGCCGGGACTATCAATGAGCAGTTCTTC
>many|TRBJ2-3|TRBV7-2|-
CASSFAGFSRDTQYF
TGTGCCAGCAGCTTTGCCGGGTTTTCACGAGATACGCAGTATTTT
>-|TRBJ2-1|TRBV11-3|-
CASSPHDNEQFF
TGTGCCAGCAGCCCCCATGACAATGAGCAGTTCTTC